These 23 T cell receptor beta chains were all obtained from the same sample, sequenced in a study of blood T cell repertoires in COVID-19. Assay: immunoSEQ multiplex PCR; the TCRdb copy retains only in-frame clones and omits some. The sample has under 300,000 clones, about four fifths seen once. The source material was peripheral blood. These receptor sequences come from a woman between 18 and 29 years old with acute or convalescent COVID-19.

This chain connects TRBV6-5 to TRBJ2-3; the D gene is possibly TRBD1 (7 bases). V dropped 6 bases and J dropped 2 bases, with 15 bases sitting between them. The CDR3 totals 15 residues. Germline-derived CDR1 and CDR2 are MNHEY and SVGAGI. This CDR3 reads CASRAEGQFTDTQYF. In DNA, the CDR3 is TGTGCCAGCAGGGCGGAGGGACAGTTCACAGATACGCAGTATTTT.

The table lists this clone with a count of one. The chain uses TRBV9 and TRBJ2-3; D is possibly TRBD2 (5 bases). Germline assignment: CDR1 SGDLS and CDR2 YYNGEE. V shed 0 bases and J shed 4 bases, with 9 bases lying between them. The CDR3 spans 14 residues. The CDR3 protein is CASSVVASSDTQYF. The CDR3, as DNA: TGTGCCAGCAGCGTAGTAGCTAGCTCAGATACGCAGTATTTT.

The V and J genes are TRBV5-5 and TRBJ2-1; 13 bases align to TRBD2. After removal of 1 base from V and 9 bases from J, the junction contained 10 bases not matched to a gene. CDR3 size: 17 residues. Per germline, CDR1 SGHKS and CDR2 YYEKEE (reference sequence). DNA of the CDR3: TGTGCCAGCAGCTTGTGGTTTGGACTAGCGGGAGCGAGTGAGCAGTTCTTC. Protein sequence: CASSLWFGLAGASEQFF.

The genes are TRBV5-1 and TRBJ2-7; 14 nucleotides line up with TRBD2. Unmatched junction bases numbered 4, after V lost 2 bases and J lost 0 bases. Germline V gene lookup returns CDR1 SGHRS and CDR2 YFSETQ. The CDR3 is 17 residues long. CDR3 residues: CASSFFGTSGSSYEQYF. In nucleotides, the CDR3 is TGCGCCAGCAGCTTTTTCGGGACTAGCGGGAGCTCCTACGAGCAGTACTTC.

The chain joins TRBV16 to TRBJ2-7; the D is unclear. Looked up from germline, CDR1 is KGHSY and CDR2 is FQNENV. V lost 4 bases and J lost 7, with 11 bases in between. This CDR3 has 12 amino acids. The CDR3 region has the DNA TGTGCCAGCAGCCTCAGACTGGATGAGCAGTACTTC. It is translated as CASSLRLDEQYF.

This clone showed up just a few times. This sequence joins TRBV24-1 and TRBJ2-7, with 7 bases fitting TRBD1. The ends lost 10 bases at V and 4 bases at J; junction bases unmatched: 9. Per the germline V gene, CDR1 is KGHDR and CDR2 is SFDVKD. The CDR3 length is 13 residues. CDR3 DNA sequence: TGTGCCACGAGAACAGGGGAAGGGTACGAGCAGTACTTC. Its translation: CATRTGEGYEQYF.

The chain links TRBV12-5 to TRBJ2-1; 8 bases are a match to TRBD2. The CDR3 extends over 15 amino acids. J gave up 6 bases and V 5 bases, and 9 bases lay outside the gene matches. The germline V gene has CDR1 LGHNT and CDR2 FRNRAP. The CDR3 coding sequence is TGTGCTAGTGGTCGCGGACGGGCGGGGGGCAATGAGCAGTTCTTC. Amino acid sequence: CASGRGRAGGNEQFF.

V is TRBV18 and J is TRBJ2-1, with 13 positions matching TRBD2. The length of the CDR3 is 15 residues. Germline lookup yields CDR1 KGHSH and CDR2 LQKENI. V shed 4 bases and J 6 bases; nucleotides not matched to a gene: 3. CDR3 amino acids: CASSRTSGSSNEQFF. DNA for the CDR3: TGTGCCAGCTCACGGACTAGCGGGAGTAGCAATGAGCAGTTCTTC. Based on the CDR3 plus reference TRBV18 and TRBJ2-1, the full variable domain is NAGVMQNPRHLVRRRGQEARLRCSPMKGHSHVYWYRQLPEEGLKFMVYLQKENIIDESGMPKERFSAEFPKEGPSILRIQQVVRGDSAAYFCASSRTSGSSNEQFFGPGTRLTVL.

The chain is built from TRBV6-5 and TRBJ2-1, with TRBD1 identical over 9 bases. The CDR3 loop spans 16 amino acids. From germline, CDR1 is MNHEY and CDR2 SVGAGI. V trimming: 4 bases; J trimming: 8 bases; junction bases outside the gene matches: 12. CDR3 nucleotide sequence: TGTGCCAGCAGTTCTTTCGGGACAGGGCCCAGACATGAGCAGTTCTTC. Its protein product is CASSSFGTGPRHEQFF.

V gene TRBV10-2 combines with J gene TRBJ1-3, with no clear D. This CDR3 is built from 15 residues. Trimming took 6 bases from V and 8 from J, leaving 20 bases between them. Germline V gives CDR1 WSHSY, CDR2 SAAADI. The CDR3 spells CASRTERDYHDTIYF. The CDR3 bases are TGCGCCAGCAGGACCGAACGGGATTATCACGACACCATATATTTT.

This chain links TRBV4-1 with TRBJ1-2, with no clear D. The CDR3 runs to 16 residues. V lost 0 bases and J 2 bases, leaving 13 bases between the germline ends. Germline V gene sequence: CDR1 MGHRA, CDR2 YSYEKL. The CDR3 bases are TGCGCCAGCAGCCAAGAGGGTGCGACAAAGAACTATGGCTACACCTTC. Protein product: CASSQEGATKNYGYTF.

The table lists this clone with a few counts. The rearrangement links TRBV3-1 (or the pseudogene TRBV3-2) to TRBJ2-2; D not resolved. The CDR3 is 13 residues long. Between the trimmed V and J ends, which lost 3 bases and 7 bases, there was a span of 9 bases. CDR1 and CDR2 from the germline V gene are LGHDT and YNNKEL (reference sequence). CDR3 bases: TGTGCCAGCAGCCAGACAAGAGACGGGGAGCTGTTTTTT. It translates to CASSQTRDGELFF.

The CDR3 DNA reads TGTGCCAGCAGTTACCCCCGGGGGGAGGGCTACACCTTC. It translates to CASSYPRGEGYTF. The V call is TRBV6-6, the J call TRBJ1-2; maybe TRBD1 (5 bases). CDR1 MNHNY and CDR2 SVGAGI come from the germline V gene (reference sequence). V lost 2 bases to trimming and J lost 8 bases, with 12 bases between them. The CDR3 consists of 13 residues.

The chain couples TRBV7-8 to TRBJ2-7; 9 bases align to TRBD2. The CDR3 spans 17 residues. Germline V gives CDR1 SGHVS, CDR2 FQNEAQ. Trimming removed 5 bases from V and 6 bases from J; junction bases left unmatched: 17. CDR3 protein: CASSPLSGSKVGLEQYF. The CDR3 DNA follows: TGTGCCAGCAGCCCCCTTAGCGGGAGCAAGGTCGGACTCGAGCAGTACTTC.

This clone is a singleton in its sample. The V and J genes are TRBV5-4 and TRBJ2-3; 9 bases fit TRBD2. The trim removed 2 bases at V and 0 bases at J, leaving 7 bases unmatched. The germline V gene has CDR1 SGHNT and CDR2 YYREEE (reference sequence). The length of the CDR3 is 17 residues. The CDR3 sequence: CASSFEIAGASTDTQYF. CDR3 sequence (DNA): TGTGCCAGCAGCTTCGAGATAGCGGGAGCTAGCACAGATACGCAGTATTTT. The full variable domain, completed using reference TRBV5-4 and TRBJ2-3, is ETGVTQSPTHLIKTRGQQVTLRCSSQSGHNTVSWYQQALGQGPQFIFQYYREEENGRGNFPPRFSGLQFPNYSSELNVNALELDDSALYLCASSFEIAGASTDTQYFGPGTRLTVL.

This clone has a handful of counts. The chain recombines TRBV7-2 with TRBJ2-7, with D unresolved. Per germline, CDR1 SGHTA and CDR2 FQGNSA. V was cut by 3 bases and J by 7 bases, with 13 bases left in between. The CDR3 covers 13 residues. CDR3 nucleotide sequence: TGTGCCAGCAGCTTGACTGGCCTCGGGGAGCAGTACTTC. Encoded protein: CASSLTGLGEQYF.

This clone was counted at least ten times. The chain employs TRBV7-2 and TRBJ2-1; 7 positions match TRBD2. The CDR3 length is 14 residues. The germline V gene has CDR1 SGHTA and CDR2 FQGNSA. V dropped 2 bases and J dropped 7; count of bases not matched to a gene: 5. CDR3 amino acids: CASSLSREQNEQFF. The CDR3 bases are TGTGCCAGCAGCTTATCGCGGGAGCAGAATGAGCAGTTCTTC.

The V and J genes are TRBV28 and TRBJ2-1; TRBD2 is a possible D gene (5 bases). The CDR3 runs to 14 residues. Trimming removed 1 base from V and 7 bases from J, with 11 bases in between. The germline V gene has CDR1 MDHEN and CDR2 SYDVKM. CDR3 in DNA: TGTGCCAGCAGTTTATTCGCTAGGGAGAATGAGCAGTTCTTC. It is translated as CASSLFARENEQFF.

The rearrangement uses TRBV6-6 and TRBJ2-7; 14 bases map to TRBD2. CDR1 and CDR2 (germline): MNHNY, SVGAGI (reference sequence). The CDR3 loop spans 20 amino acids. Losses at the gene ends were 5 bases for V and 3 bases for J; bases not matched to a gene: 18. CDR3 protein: CASSPRTSGRLLLAHYEQYF. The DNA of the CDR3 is TGTGCCAGCAGTCCCAGGACTAGCGGGAGGCTTTTATTAGCCCACTACGAGCAGTACTTC.

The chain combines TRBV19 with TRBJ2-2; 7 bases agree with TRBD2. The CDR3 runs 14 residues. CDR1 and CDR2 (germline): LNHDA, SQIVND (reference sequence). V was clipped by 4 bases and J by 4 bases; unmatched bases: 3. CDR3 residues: CASSSGSVTGELFF. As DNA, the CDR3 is TGTGCCAGTAGTAGCGGGAGCGTCACCGGGGAGCTGTTTTTT.

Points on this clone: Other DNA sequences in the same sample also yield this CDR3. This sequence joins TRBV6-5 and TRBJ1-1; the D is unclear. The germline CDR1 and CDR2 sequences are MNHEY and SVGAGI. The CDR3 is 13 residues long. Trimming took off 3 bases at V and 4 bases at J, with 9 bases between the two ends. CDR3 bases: TGTGCCAGCAGTTATAGGCGGGGCACTGAAGCTTTCTTT. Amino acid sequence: CASSYRRGTEAFF.

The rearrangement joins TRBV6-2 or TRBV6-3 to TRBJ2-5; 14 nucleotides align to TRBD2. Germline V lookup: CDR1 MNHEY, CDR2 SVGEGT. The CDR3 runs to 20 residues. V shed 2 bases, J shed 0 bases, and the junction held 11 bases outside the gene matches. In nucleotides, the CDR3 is TGTGCCAGCAGTTACAGGGGGACTAGCGGGAGAAGTGGGTACCAAGAGACCCAGTACTTC. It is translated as CASSYRGTSGRSGYQETQYF.

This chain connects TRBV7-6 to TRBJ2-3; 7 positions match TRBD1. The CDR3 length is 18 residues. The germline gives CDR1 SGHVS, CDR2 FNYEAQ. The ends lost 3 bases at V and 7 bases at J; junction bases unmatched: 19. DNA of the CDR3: TGTGCCAGCAGCTTCCCCGTCCCTGCGACAGGGTCGGGTTATACGCAGTATTTT. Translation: CASSFPVPATGSGYTQYF.